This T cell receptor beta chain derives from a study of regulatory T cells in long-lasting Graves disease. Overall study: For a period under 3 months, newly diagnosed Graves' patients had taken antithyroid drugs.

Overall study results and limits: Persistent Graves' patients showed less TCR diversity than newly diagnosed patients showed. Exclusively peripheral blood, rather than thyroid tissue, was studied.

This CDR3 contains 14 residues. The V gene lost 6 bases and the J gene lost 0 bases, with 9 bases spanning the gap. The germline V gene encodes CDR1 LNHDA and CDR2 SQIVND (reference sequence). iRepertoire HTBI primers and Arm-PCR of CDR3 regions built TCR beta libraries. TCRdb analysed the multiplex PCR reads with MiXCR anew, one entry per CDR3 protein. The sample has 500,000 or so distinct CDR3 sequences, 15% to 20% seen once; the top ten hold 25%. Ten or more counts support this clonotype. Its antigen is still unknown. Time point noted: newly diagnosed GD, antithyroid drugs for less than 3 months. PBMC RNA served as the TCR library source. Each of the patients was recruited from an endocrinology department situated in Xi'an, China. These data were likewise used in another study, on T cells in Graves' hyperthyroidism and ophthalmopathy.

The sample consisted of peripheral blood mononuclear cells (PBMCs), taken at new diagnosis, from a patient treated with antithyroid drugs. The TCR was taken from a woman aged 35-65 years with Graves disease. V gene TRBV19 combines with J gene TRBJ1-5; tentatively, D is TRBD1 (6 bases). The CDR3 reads CASSGTHSNQPQHF. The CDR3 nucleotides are TGTGCCAGTAGCGGGACACATAGCAATCAGCCCCAGCATTTT.